This T cell receptor (beta chain) was recovered during a study of T cells in women clearing cervical HPV infection. Study-level results: Timing of associations relative to infection is unclear; T-cell subsets were not isolated.

Trimming shortened V by 0 bases and J by 7 bases, and 12 bases separated the two germline ends. The CDR3 sequence is 13 residues long. Germline V CDR1 and CDR2: GTSNPN, SVGIG (reference sequence). Data came from immunoSEQ multiplex PCR; TCRdb stores just in-frame clones and leaves some out. The specimen's table records under 45,000 clones. All participants had a single incident cervical HPV16 infection, and prevalent HPV16 infections were excluded. In regard to this clone: Its target is not known. The missing CDR3 end, 3 residues past where the read stops, is filled in from the germline J gene.

The specimen sequenced was blood buffy coat. The rearrangement uses TRBV30 and TRBJ1-2, with D possibly being TRBD1 (5 bases). The receptor was isolated from a woman between 18 and 75 years old with a cervical HPV16 infection that either progressed to CIN3+ or cleared (not recorded which). The CDR3 sequence: CAWSVQGVGGYTF. The CDR3 bases that were read are TGTGCCTGGAGTGTACAAGGGGTGGGTGGC.